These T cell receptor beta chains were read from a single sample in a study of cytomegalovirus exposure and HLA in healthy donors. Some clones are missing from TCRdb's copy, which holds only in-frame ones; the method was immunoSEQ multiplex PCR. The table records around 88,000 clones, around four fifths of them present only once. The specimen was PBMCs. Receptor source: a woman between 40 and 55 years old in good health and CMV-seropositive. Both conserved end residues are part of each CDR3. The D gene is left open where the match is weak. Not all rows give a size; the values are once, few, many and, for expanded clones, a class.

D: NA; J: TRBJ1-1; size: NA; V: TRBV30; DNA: TGTGCCTGGAGTGTACCTGCGGGGGCGGACACTGAAGCTTTCTTT; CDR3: CAWSVPAGADTEAFF
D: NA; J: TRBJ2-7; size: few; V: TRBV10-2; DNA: TGCGCCAGCAGTCGGTCCCAGGCCTACGAGCAGTACTTC; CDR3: CASSRSQAYEQYF
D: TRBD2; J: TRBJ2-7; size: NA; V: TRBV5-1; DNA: TGCGCCAGCAGCCCGGACGGGACTAGCGGCTACGAGCAGTACTTC; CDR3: CASSPDGTSGYEQYF
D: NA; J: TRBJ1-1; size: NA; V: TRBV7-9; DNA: TGTTCCAGCAGCCCCTCCGGGACACGCACTGAAGCTTTCTTT; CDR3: CSSSPSGTRTEAFF
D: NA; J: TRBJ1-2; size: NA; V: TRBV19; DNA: TGTGCCAGTAGTGTACAGGGTCTCGGGGGCTACACCTTC; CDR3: CASSVQGLGGYTF
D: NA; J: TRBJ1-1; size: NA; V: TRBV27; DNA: TGTGCCAGCAGTTGGGGGGGGCGGGGATCCACTGAAGCTTTCTTT; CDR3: CASSWGGRGSTEAFF
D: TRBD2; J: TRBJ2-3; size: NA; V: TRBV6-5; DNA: TGTGCCAGCAGTTTAGCGGGAGGGCCGATCCCAGATACGCAGTATTTT; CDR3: CASSLAGGPIPDTQYF
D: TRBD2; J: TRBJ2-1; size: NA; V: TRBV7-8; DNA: TGTGCCAGCAGCTTAGGGCTAGCGGCCCCCAATGAGCAGTTCTTC; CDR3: CASSLGLAAPNEQFF
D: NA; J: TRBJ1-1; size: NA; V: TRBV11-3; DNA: TGTGCCAGCAACCATGGGAGCACTGAAGCTTTCTTT; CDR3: CASNHGSTEAFF
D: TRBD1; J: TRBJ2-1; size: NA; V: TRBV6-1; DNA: TGTGCCAGCAGTGCCCGACAGGGGCGGAATGAGCAGTTCTTC; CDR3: CASSARQGRNEQFF
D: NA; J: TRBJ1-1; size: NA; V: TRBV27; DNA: TGTGCCAGCAACAGGGCCGGTTTGAACACTGAAGCTTTCTTT; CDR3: CASNRAGLNTEAFF
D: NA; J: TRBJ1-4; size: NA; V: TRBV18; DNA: TGTGCCAGCTCTCCGACCTATATAATAGACACAGTTGCAACTAATGAAAAACTGTTTTTT; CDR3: CASSPTYIIDTVATNEKLFF
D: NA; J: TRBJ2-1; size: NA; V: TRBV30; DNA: TGTGCCTGGAGTGTAGGAGTAGGGGGTAGCTCCTACAATGAGCAGTTCTTC; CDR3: CAWSVGVGGSSYNEQFF
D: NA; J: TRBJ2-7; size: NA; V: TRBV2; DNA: TGTGCCAGCATAGGGGAAGGGCGCAACGAGCAGTACTTC; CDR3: CASIGEGRNEQYF
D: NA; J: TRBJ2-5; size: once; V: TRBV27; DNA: TGTGCCAGCAGTCAATACACAGGCGGAGAGACCCAGTACTTC; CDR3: CASSQYTGGETQYF
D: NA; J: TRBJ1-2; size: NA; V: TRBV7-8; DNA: TGTGCCAGCACTAGAGAGCCAGGGGACAAAAACTATGGCTACACCTTC; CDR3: CASTREPGDKNYGYTF
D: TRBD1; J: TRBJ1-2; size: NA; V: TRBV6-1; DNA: TGTGCCAGCAGTGAAGGACAGGGGGCTGGCTATGGCTACACCTTC; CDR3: CASSEGQGAGYGYTF
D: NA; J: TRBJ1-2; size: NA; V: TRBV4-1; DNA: TGCGCCAGCAGCCGGGACCTACAGGGCCCCAATGGCTACACCTTC; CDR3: CASSRDLQGPNGYTF
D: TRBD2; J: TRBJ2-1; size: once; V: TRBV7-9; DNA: TGTGCCAGCAGCCGCAGGACTAGCGGGACTGGAGGCAATGAGCAGTTCTTC; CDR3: CASSRRTSGTGGNEQFF
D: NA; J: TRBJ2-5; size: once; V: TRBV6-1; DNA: TGTGCCAGCAGTGAAGCGAGACTAGTATCGGAGACCCAGTACTTC; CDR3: CASSEARLVSETQYF
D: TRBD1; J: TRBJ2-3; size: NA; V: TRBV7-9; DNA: TGTGCCAGCAGCCGAGACAGGGGGCCCAGCACAGATACGCAGTATTTT; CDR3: CASSRDRGPSTDTQYF
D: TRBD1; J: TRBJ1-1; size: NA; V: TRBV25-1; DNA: TGTGCCAGCAGTGTCACTACAGGGGACGGAAGGGCTTTCTTT; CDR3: CASSVTTGDGRAFF
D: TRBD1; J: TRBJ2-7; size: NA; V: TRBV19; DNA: TGTGCCAGTAGTTCGGTGTACAGGGGACGGACCTACGAGCAGTACTTC; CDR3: CASSSVYRGRTYEQYF
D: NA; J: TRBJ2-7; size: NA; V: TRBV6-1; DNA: TGTGCCAGCAGTGAACCGCACTCTTCCTACGAGCAGTACTTC; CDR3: CASSEPHSSYEQYF
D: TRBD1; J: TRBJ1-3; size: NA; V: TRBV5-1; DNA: TGCGCCAGCAGCGGACAGGGAACTGGAAACACCATATATTTT; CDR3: CASSGQGTGNTIYF
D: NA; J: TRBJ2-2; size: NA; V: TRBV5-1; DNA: TGCGCCAGCAGCTTGGGCGGGAACACCGGGGAGCTGTTTTTT; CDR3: CASSLGGNTGELFF
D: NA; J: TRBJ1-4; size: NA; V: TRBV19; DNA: TGTGCCAGCAAACGGGGAGGGAATGGGGAAAAACTGTTTTTT; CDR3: CASKRGGNGEKLFF
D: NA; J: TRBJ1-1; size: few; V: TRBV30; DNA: TGTGCCTGGAGTTCAGTGAGGAGAACTGAAGCTTTCTTT; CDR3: CAWSSVRRTEAFF
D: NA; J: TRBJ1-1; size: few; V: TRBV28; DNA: TGTGCCAGCAGGGTCACGGGGGACAACACTGAAGCTTTCTTT; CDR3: CASRVTGDNTEAFF
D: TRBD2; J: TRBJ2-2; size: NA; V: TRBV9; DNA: TGTGCCAGCAGCGTAGTCCCCGGGGGGAGTGGCGCCGGGGAGCTGTTTTTT; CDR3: CASSVVPGGSGAGELFF
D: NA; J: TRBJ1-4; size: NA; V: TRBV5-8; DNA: TGTGCCAGCAGCAGGCGGGGCGGGGGAGGAGAAAAACTGTTTTTT; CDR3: CASSRRGGGGEKLFF
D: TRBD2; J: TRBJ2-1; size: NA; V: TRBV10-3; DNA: TGTGCCATCAGTGACCTCAGCGGGAGGCCCTACAATGAGCAGTTCTTC; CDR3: CAISDLSGRPYNEQFF
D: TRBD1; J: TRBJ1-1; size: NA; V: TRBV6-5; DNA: TGTGCCAGCAGCCCCGGGGGACAGATTAGTGAAGCTTTCTTT; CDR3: CASSPGGQISEAFF